One and the same sample provided the 18 T cell receptor beta chains below, sequenced in a study of blood T cell repertoires in COVID-19. The table came from immunoSEQ multiplex PCR; TCRdb's copy has only in-frame clones and leaves some out. The data hold a few hundred thousand clones, with approximately 88% observed a single time. Source material: PBMCs or T cells enriched from blood (not recorded which). The receptors shown here come from a woman aged 25 to 39 who had recovered from COVID-19.

This clone was counted a single time. The rearrangement joins TRBV6-2 or TRBV6-3 to TRBJ1-2, with 7 positions matching TRBD1. The CDR3 is 14 amino acids. Trimming took 6 bases from V and 4 from J; bases not matched to a gene: 8. Looked up from germline, CDR1 is MNHEY and CDR2 is SVGEGT. This chain's CDR3 is CASSPTGSPYGYTF. The DNA for the CDR3 is TGTGCCAGCAGCCCGACAGGGTCCCCCTATGGCTACACCTTC.

CDR3 protein: CAIRTSGETQYF. CDR3 nucleotides: TGTGCCATTCGGACTAGTGGAGAGACCCAGTACTTC. The V gene is TRBV10-3, the J gene TRBJ2-5, with 7 bases identical to TRBD2. The V gene end was trimmed by 9 bases and the J gene end by 4 bases; junction bases not matched to a gene: 5. From germline, CDR1 is ENHRY and CDR2 SYGVKD. This CDR3 is built from 12 residues.

This chain connects TRBV27 to TRBJ1-1, with D possibly being TRBD1 (5 bases). Deletions cut 7 bases from V and 5 bases from J, with 17 bases between. Germline CDR1 and CDR2: MNHEY and SMNVEV (reference sequence). This CDR3 is built from 14 residues. The CDR3 loop reads CASTRTARGTEAFF. CDR3 nucleotides: TGTGCCAGCACCAGGACCGCTAGGGGTACTGAAGCTTTCTTT.

This clone was seen more than once but under ten times. This chain links TRBV20-1 with TRBJ2-3; perhaps TRBD2 as D (5 bases). Germline V gene data show CDR1 as DFQATT and CDR2 as SNEGSKA (reference sequence). The CDR3 spans 10 residues. Trimming removed 7 bases at V and 10 bases at J, with 12 bases between. CDR3 DNA sequence: TGCAGTGAAGGCCGGGGAGCGCAGTATTTT. Its translation: CSEGRGAQYF.

V gene TRBV6-5 combines with J gene TRBJ2-7; TRBD2 is a possible D gene (6 bases). V was shortened by 6 bases and J by 7 bases, with 19 bases between the two germline ends. Germline V gives CDR1 MNHEY, CDR2 SVGAGI. The CDR3 is 14 amino acids. CDR3 in amino acids: CASRGLGPHGEQYF. The CDR3 DNA is TGTGCCAGCAGGGGACTGGGCCCTCATGGGGAGCAGTACTTC.

In this sample, this clone turned up once. Germline and junction disagree at one end, which may indicate a read error. The rearrangement links TRBV5-1 to TRBJ2-2; tentatively, D is TRBD1 (6 bases). This CDR3 comprises 14 residues. Germline CDR1 SGHRS, CDR2 YFSETQ. The CDR3 loop is CTSSSSGVGGELFF. CDR3 nucleotides: TGCACCAGCAGCTCGTCAGGGGTTGGCGGGGAGCTGTTTTTT.

The rearrangement joins TRBV7-2 to TRBJ1-3, with D uncertain. This CDR3 has 15 amino acids. V gave up 1 base and J gave up 0 bases, with 7 bases separating them. Per the germline V gene, CDR1 is SGHTA and CDR2 is FQGNSA. CDR3 sequence: CASSLGSGSGNTIYF. CDR3 DNA: TGTGCCAGCAGCTTAGGCAGCGGCTCTGGAAACACCATATATTTT.

The CDR3 DNA reads as TGCGCCAGCAGCTTGTTAGCAGGGCAGCCCCAGCATTTT. Translation: CASSLLAGQPQHF. V is TRBV5-1 and J is TRBJ1-5; maybe TRBD1 (5 bases). The length of the CDR3 is 13 residues. In germline, CDR1 is SGHRS, CDR2 YFSETQ. Trimming removed 1 base at V and 7 bases at J, with 9 bases between.

The rearrangement uses TRBV5-5 and TRBJ2-1; D is ambiguous. The CDR3 is made up of 15 amino acids. Germline values: CDR1 SGHKS, CDR2 YYEKEE (reference sequence). The ends were cut back, 4 bases at V and 4 bases at J, with 15 bases in the middle. The CDR3 region is CASSIRRNDYNEQFF. The CDR3 DNA is TGTGCCAGCAGCATTCGTAGAAATGATTACAATGAGCAGTTCTTC.

This clone was picked up a small number of times. The chain uses TRBV4-3 and TRBJ1-4; D gene unclear. Trimming took 3 bases from V and 4 from J, leaving 18 bases between them. CDR1 is LGHNA, CDR2 YSLEER, per germline. The CDR3 length is 17 residues. In DNA form, the CDR3 reads TGCGCCAGCAGCCACGTAACATCCCCCAGCGTTAATGAAAAACTGTTTTTT. It is translated as CASSHVTSPSVNEKLFF.

The chain couples TRBV6-5 to TRBJ2-3; 7 bases align to TRBD2. Germline V gives CDR1 MNHEY, CDR2 SVGAGI. This CDR3 is 14 amino acids long. V was pared by 4 bases and J by 1 base, with 2 bases of the junction left unmatched. The CDR3 here is CASSWTRGTDTQYF. Written as DNA, the CDR3 is TGTGCCAGCAGTTGGACTAGAGGCACAGATACGCAGTATTTT.

This chain connects TRBV3-1 (or the pseudogene TRBV3-2) to TRBJ1-6, with D tentatively TRBD1 (6 bases). The CDR3 totals 13 residues. With 5 bases removed from V and 7 bases from J, the gap between germline ends came to 9 bases. From germline, CDR1 is LGHDT and CDR2 YNNKEL (reference sequence). CDR3 nucleotides: TGTGCCAGCAGCACGACAGGAAATTCACCCCTCCACTTT. Translated: CASSTTGNSPLHF.

The chain has TRBV18 and TRBJ2-3; D perhaps matches TRBD2 (6 bases). The CDR3 is 15 residues long. V was pared by 0 bases and J by 6 bases, with 13 bases between. Germline V gives CDR1 KGHSH, CDR2 LQKENI. In DNA, the CDR3 is TGTGCCAGCTCACCACCGTCACTTGGGGGGGATACGCAGTATTTT. Its translation: CASSPPSLGGDTQYF.

This clone was counted between two and nine times. V is TRBV27 and J is TRBJ2-2; a weak D match, TRBD1 (5 bases). Germline CDR1 MNHEY, CDR2 SMNVEV (reference sequence). V lost 9 bases and J 4 bases, leaving 12 bases between the germline ends. The CDR3 spans 13 residues. CDR3 sequence (DNA): TGTGCCAGGCAGGGCCCCAGCACCGGGGAGCTGTTTTTT. Protein sequence: CARQGPSTGELFF.

This chain connects TRBV6-1 to TRBJ2-2; D may be TRBD2 (5 bases). The CDR3 runs to 14 residues. The germline V gene has CDR1 MNHNS and CDR2 SASEGT. The ends were cut back, 2 bases at V and 6 bases at J, with 10 bases in the middle. CDR3 sequence: CASSEFKGAGELFF. The CDR3 nucleotides are TGTGCCAGCAGTGAATTTAAGGGAGCCGGGGAGCTGTTTTTT.

This chain connects TRBV4-3 to TRBJ1-2, with 9 bases lining up with TRBD1. V shed 3 bases and J 4 bases; nucleotides not matched to a gene: 9. CDR1 and CDR2 from the germline V gene are LGHNA and YSLEER. There are 16 residues in the CDR3. The CDR3: CASSQDTGGWSYGYTF. In nucleotides, the CDR3 is TGCGCCAGCAGCCAGGATACAGGGGGCTGGAGCTATGGCTACACCTTC.

As DNA, the CDR3 is TGTGCCAGCAGTTACCGGGAGCCCACAGATACGCAGTATTTT. This gives the protein CASSYREPTDTQYF. The chain has TRBV6-5 and TRBJ2-3, with D perhaps TRBD2 (6 bases). CDR1 is MNHEY and CDR2 is SVGAGI in the germline V gene. Trimming left V 2 bases short and J 2 bases short, with 8 bases between. The CDR3 contains 14 residues.

The chain combines TRBV6-5 with TRBJ1-1; D perhaps matches TRBD1 (5 bases). CDR3 size: 14 residues. The germline CDR1 and CDR2 sequences are MNHEY and SVGAGI. Between the trimmed V and J ends, which lost 1 base and 4 bases, there was a span of 10 bases. The CDR3 reads CASSYLGLGTEAFF. CDR3 nucleotides: TGTGCCAGCAGTTACTTGGGGCTGGGCACTGAAGCTTTCTTT.